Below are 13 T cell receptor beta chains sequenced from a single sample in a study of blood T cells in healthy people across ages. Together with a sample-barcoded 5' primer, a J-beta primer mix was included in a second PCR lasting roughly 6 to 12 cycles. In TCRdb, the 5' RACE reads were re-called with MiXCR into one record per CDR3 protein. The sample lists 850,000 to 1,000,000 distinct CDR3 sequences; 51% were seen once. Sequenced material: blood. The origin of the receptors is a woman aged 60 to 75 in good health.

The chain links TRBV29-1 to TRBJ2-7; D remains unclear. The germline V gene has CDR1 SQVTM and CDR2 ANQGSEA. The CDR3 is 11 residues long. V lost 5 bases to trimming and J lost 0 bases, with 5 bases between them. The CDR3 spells CSVQFSYEQYF. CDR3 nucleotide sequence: TGCAGCGTTCAGTTCTCCTACGAGCAGTACTTC.

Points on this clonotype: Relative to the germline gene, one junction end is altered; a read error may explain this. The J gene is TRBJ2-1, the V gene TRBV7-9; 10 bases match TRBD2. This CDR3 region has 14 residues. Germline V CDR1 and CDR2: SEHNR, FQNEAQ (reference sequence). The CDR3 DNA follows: TGTGCCAGCAGCCGGACTAGCGGACTCAATGAGCGGTACTTC. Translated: CASSRTSGLNERYF.

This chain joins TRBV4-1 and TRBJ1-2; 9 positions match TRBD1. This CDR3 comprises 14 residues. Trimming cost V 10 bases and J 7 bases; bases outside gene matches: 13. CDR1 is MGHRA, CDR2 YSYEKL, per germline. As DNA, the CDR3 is TGCGCCACCAGAGGAAAGGGACAGGGTTCTGGCTACACCTTC. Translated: CATRGKGQGSGYTF.

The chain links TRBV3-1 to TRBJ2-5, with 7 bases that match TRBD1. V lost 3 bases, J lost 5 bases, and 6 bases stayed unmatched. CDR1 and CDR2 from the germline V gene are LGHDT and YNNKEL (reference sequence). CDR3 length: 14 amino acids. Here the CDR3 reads CASSHSGQPETQYF. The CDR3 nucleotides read TGTGCCAGCAGCCACTCGGGACAGCCGGAGACCCAGTACTTC.

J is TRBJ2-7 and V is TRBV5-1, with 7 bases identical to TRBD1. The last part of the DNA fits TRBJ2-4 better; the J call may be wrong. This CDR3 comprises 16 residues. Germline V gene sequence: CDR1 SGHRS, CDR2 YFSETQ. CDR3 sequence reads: CASSRGWQGEGDIQYF. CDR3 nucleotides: TGCGCCAGCAGCAGGGGTTGGCAGGGGGAAGGAGACATTCAGTACTTC.

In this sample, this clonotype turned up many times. Here the CDR3 reads CASSLRDSASSGANVLTF. The CDR3, as DNA: TGTGCCAGCAGCTTAAGGGACAGCGCAAGCTCTGGGGCCAACGTCCTGACTTTC. The rearrangement joins TRBV7-8 to TRBJ2-6, with 7 bases matching TRBD1. Germline V gives CDR1 SGHVS, CDR2 FQNEAQ. The trim removed 2 bases at V and 0 bases at J, leaving 7 bases unmatched. This CDR3 is built from 18 residues.

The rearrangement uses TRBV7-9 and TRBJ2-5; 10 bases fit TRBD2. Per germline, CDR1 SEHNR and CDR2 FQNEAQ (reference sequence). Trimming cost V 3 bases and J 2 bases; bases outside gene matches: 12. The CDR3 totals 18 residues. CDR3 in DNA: TGTGCCAGCAGCTTTCTATCCCCCGCACTAGCGGGACAAGAGACCCAGTACTTC. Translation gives CASSFLSPALAGQETQYF.

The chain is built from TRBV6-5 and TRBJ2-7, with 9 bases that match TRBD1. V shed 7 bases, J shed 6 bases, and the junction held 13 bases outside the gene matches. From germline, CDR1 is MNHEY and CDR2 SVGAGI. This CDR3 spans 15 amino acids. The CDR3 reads CASTRSGTGKTEQYF. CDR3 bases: TGTGCCAGCACTCGATCCGGGACAGGGAAAACCGAGCAGTACTTC.

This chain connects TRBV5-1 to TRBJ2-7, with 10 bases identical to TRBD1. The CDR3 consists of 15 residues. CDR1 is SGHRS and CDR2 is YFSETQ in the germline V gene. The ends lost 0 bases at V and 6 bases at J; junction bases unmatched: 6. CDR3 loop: CASSLGQGAQGEQYF. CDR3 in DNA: TGCGCCAGCAGCTTGGGACAGGGGGCTCAGGGCGAGCAGTACTTC.

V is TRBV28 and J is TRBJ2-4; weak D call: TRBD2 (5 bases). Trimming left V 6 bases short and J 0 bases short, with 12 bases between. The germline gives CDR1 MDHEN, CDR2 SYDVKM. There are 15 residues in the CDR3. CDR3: CASRGDRLAKNIQYF. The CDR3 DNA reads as TGTGCCAGCAGGGGAGATAGGCTAGCCAAAAACATTCAGTACTTC.

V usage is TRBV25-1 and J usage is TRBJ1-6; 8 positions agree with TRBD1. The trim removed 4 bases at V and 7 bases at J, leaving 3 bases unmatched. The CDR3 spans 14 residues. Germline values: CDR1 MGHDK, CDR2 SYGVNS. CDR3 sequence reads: CASSVGTGNSPLHF. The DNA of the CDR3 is TGTGCCAGCAGTGTCGGGACAGGAAATTCACCCCTCCACTTT.

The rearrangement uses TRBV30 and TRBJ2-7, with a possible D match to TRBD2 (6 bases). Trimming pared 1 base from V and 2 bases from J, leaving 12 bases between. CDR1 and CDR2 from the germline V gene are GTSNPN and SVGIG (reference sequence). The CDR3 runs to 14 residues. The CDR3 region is CAWSAGLLTYEQYF. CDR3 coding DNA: TGTGCCTGGAGTGCGGGACTCCTCACCTACGAGCAGTACTTC. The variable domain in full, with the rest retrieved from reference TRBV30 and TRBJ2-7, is SQTIHQWPATLVQPVGSPLSLECTVEGTSNPNLYWYRQAAGRGLQLLFYSVGIGQISSEVPQNLSASRPQDRQFILSSKKLLLSDSGFYLCAWSAGLLTYEQYFGPGTRLTVT.

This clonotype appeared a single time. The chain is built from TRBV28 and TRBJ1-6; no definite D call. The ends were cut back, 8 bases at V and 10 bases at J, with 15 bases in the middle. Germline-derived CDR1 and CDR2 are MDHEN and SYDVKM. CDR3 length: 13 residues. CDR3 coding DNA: TGTGCCAGCCGTATTTGGGGTAGCTCACCCCTCCACTTT. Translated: CASRIWGSSPLHF.